A selection of T cell receptor beta chains follows, all from one sample in a study of T cell repertoires in cytomegalovirus infection. TCRdb ran MiXCR on the reads and lists one entry per CDR3 protein. Among about 460,000 distinct CDR3 sequences listed, about 11% were seen once. The sample was PBMCs. The receptors derive from a human donor in good health (CMV status not recorded). Some clones in this sample may be carry-over from other donors' samples. Both conserved end residues are trimmed from each CDR3. The D gene is left open where the match is weak.

cdr3_aa,d_call,v_call
ASSYSHRGHGGTQY,TRBD1,TRBV6-6
ASSLSGSHGYT,NA,TRBV27
ASGSGWDTQY,NA,TRBV12-5
SARDPDPGEQY,NA,TRBV20-1
ASSSAYSPYNEQF,NA,TRBV2
ASSAGTSGGLQETQY,TRBD2,TRBV5-4
ASSLQDRTGVGYT,TRBD1,TRBV12-3/TRBV12-4
ASSIDRYGQPQH,NA,TRBV19
ASSHPSGSSYNEQF,NA,TRBV4-2
SASSIAAGAHEKLF,NA,TRBV20-1
ASSLLSANHNEQF,NA,TRBV7-9
AIRDPGQGLEQY,NA,TRBV10-3
ASSTQAPDTQY,NA,TRBV7-3
ASSHGQGAGQPQH,TRBD1,TRBV4-1
ASKKFTDTQY,NA,TRBV27
ASSEAPGTQY,NA,TRBV6-1
ASRLHGANTEAF,NA,TRBV7-9
ASSLRGAPEATQY,NA,TRBV3-1